These T cell receptor beta chains were read from a single sample in a study of shared clonotypes between healthy human individuals. Profiling relied on immunoSEQ multiplex PCR, and the TCRdb table lists in-frame clones only, not all of them. The sample yields around 1.9 million clones, roughly 95% seen once. The sequenced sample consisted of naive CD8+ T cells from PBMCs. The receptors stem from a man younger than 30 in good health. Some clones in this sample may be carry-over from other donors' samples. CDR3s include the opening cysteine and the closing phenylalanine or tryptophan. D genes are given only for firm matches. Clone size appears in some rows only: once, few, many, or a class for an expanded clone.

d_call,j_call,v_call,clone_size,cdr3_nt,cdr3_aa
TRBD2,TRBJ2-5,TRBV27,-,TGTGCCAGCAGTCTTTACCCGGGAACCTGGGGGACAACTAGCGGGAGAGGGCAAGAGACCCAGTACTTC,CASSLYPGTWGTTSGRGQETQYF
-,TRBJ2-1,TRBV27,-,TGTGCCAGCAGCCCGTTTACGGTTCAGGGGTACAATGAGCAGTTCTTC,CASSPFTVQGYNEQFF
-,TRBJ1-2,TRBV7-9,-,TGTGCCAGCAGCTTAGAACACTACTATGGCTACACCTTC,CASSLEHYYGYTF
TRBD1,TRBJ2-5,TRBV25-1,once,TGTGCCAGCAGTGAACAGGGGGCGGGGTGGGAGACCCAGTACTTC,CASSEQGAGWETQYF
-,TRBJ2-3,TRBV28,-,TGTGCCAGCAGCCTGGGGACTGCGACAGATACGCAGTATTTT,CASSLGTATDTQYF
-,TRBJ1-1,TRBV15,-,TGTGCCACCAGCAGAAGCTCGACAGCGAACACTGAAGCTTTCTTT,CATSRSSTANTEAFF
TRBD2,TRBJ2-7,TRBV29-1,-,TGCAGCGTTGAAATGTCTAGCGGGAGCTACGAGCAGTACTTC,CSVEMSSGSYEQYF
-,TRBJ2-3,TRBV27,-,TGTGCCAGCAGTTTATCGAGAACAGGAAGCACAGATACGCAGTATTTT,CASSLSRTGSTDTQYF
-,TRBJ2-7,TRBV2,once,TGTGCCAGCACTGAACGGTTGAACTACGAGCAGTACTTC,CASTERLNYEQYF
-,TRBJ1-2,TRBV2,once,TGTGCCAGCAGTGATGGGGGGCGGTACTATGGCTACACCTTC,CASSDGGRYYGYTF
TRBD2,TRBJ2-2,TRBV27,-,TGTGCCAGCAGTTTATTGAGGTCTAGCGGGAGCTCCGGGGAGCTGTTTTTT,CASSLLRSSGSSGELFF
-,TRBJ1-2,TRBV7-2,-,TGTGCCAGCAGCTCGGGGTGGGGTTTTGACTATGGCTACACCTTC,CASSSGWGFDYGYTF
-,TRBJ2-7,TRBV7-9,-,TGTGCCAGCAGCTCCATAGGTCGGGAGCAGTACTTC,CASSSIGREQYF
-,TRBJ1-2,TRBV30,-,TGTGCCTGGACCGACAGGTCTAACTATGGCTACACCTTC,CAWTDRSNYGYTF
-,TRBJ1-5,TRBV4-1,once,TGCGCCAGCAGCCAAGACGGGGGACGGGGTCAGCCCCAGCATTTT,CASSQDGGRGQPQHF
-,TRBJ2-1,TRBV7-9,once,TGTGCCAGCAGCTTAGTTAGGCCGGAGCAGTTCTTC,CASSLVRPEQFF
TRBD2,TRBJ2-7,TRBV5-6,-,TGTGCCAGCAGCGACGGGACTAGCGGGGGCCTCTACGAGCAGTACTTC,CASSDGTSGGLYEQYF